This T cell receptor (beta chain) is from a study of blood T cell repertoires in COVID-19. Some clones are missing from TCRdb's copy, which holds only in-frame ones; the method was immunoSEQ multiplex PCR. This table holds approximately 340,000 clones, roughly 89% found once. CDR3 size: 16 residues. V lost 0 bases and J 3 bases, leaving 13 bases between the germline ends. The germline CDR1 and CDR2 sequences are MNHEY and SVGAGI. The sequence was obtained from a man younger than 40 with COVID-19, enrolled during active disease. The sequencing input was peripheral blood. The chain uses TRBV6-5 and TRBJ2-3; a possible D gene is TRBD2 (5 bases). CDR3 nucleotide sequence: TGTGCCAGCAGTTACTCAAGCAGGACGGGGACAGATACGCAGTATTTT. Protein: CASSYSSRTGTDTQYF.